This is a list of T cell receptor beta chains from one sample in a study of response to subunit inactivated influenza vaccine. TCRdb passed the RT-PCR reads through MiXCR, listing each CDR3 protein once. The profile shows about 700,000 distinct CDR3 sequences, 14% of them singletons. This specimen consisted of PBMCs from blood, obtained 14 days before vaccination. These receptor sequences come from a man aged 50 or older who received an inactivated influenza vaccine. CDR3s include the opening cysteine and the closing phenylalanine or tryptophan. The D gene is left open where the match is weak. Size tells how often a clone was seen (once, few, many) or the class of an expanded clone, and some rows leave it out.

j_call | v_call | clone_size | d_call | cdr3_aa | cdr3_nt
TRBJ1-4 | TRBV4-1 | few | - | CASSQNRGGGFDEKLFF | TGCGCCAGCAGCCAAAACCGTGGAGGGGGTTTTGATGAAAAACTGTTTTTT
TRBJ2-2 | TRBV7-9 | - | TRBD1 | CASSWDSISGELFF | TGTGCCAGCAGCTGGGACAGCATAAGTGGGGAGCTGTTTTTT
TRBJ1-5 | TRBV5-6 | many | - | CASSLREQPQHF | TGTGCCAGCAGCTTGAGGGAGCAGCCCCAGCATTTT
TRBJ1-3 | TRBV10-3 | few | - | CAISETNRVAGNTIYF | TGTGCCATCAGTGAGACCAACAGGGTCGCTGGAAACACCATATATTTT
TRBJ1-2 | TRBV6-1 | few | - | CASRTWGADGYTF | TGTGCCAGCAGAACGTGGGGGGCTGATGGCTACACCTTC
TRBJ1-6 | TRBV4-2 | - | TRBD1 | CASRRTGEGAPLHF | TGTGCCAGCAGACGGACAGGGGAAGGTGCACCCCTCCACTTT
TRBJ1-1 | TRBV24-1 | few | - | CATSESGRQEPLNTEAFF | TGTGCCACCAGTGAGTCGGGACGGCAAGAACCCCTGAACACTGAAGCTTTCTTT
TRBJ2-1 | TRBV20-1 | few | - | CSAARNNEQFF | TGCAGTGCTGCGCGAAACAATGAGCAGTTCTTC
TRBJ1-1 | TRBV10-3 | few | - | CAIGDRKMNTEAFF | TGTGCCATTGGAGACAGGAAAATGAACACTGAAGCTTTCTTT
TRBJ2-7 | TRBV29-1 | many | TRBD2 | CSVATSGIYSYEQYF | TGCAGCGTCGCGACTAGCGGGATTTACTCCTACGAGCAGTACTTC
TRBJ2-1 | TRBV15 | - | TRBD1 | CATSRGQGGSYWEQFF | TGTGCCACCAGCAGAGGACAGGGGGGTAGTTATTGGGAGCAGTTCTTC
TRBJ2-1 | TRBV21-1 | few | - | CASSKDMSNEQFF | TGTGCCAGCAGCAAAGACATGAGCAATGAGCAGTTCTTC
TRBJ1-6 | TRBV6-1 | - | - | CASSETGSNSPLHF | TGTGCCAGCAGTGAAACAGGGTCCAATTCACCCCTCCACTTT
TRBJ2-7 | TRBV15 | many | TRBD1 | CATSSTAGTGGRFEQYF | TGTGCCACCAGCAGTACTGCCGGGACAGGGGGTCGATTCGAGCAGTACTTC
TRBJ1-6 | TRBV20-1 | few | - | CSASPVRGYSPLHF | TGCAGTGCTAGCCCTGTCAGGGGTTATTCACCCCTCCACTTT
TRBJ2-7 | TRBV15 | - | TRBD1 | CATSRDFPGQGYEQYF | TGTGCCACCAGCAGAGACTTTCCGGGACAGGGCTACGAGCAGTACTTC
TRBJ2-4 | TRBV6-2/TRBV6-3 | - | TRBD1 | CASRNPGQGGVAKNIQYF | TGTGCCAGCAGAAACCCGGGACAGGGGGGAGTAGCCAAAAACATTCAGTACTTC
TRBJ1-2 | TRBV4-2 | - | TRBD1 | CASSQVTVGGQPGYTF | TGTGCCAGCAGCCAAGTGACAGTAGGGGGACAGCCCGGCTACACCTTC
TRBJ2-3 | TRBV6-1 | many | TRBD2 | CASPKTGTSGSRGTDTQYF | TGTGCCAGCCCAAAAACCGGGACTAGCGGTTCGAGGGGCACAGATACGCAGTATTTT
TRBJ1-5 | TRBV20-1 | few | - | CSARAGVVQPQHF | TGCAGTGCTAGGGCCGGGGTGGTTCAGCCCCAGCATTTT
TRBJ2-5 | TRBV5-1 | many | - | CASSLVLGSETQYF | TGCGCCAGCAGCTTGGTCCTGGGTAGTGAGACCCAGTACTTC
TRBJ1-1 | TRBV20-1 | few | - | CSASDSPEAFF | TGCAGTGCCTCGGACAGTCCTGAAGCTTTCTTT
TRBJ2-1 | TRBV2 | few | - | CASRGDASSYNEQFF | TGTGCCAGCAGGGGTGACGCTAGCTCCTACAATGAGCAGTTCTTC
TRBJ1-5 | TRBV5-1 | few | - | CASSPSSGSNQPQHF | TGCGCCAGCAGCCCGTCGTCGGGGAGCAATCAGCCCCAGCATTTT
TRBJ1-6 | TRBV2 | - | - | CASVAGTPASYNSPLHF | TGTGCCAGCGTTGCCGGGACCCCGGCGTCCTATAATTCACCCCTCCACTTT
TRBJ2-7 | TRBV5-1 | - | - | CASRLGPPNEQYF | TGCGCCAGCAGATTGGGTCCCCCAAACGAGCAGTACTTC
TRBJ2-7 | TRBV27 | - | - | CAAGRQSYEQYF | TGTGCCGCGGGGCGGCAGTCCTACGAGCAGTACTTC
TRBJ2-5 | TRBV20-1 | few | TRBD1 | CSPNRGLGETQYF | TGCAGTCCCAACAGGGGGTTGGGCGAGACCCAGTACTTC
TRBJ2-1 | TRBV4-3 | - | TRBD2 | CASSPGLAGGHYNEQFF | TGCGCCAGCAGCCCGGGACTAGCGGGAGGCCATTACAATGAGCAGTTCTTC
TRBJ2-6 | TRBV3-1 | few | - | CASSQGTRGSGANVLTF | TGTGCCAGCAGCCAAGGTACACGGGGATCTGGGGCCAACGTCCTGACTTTC
TRBJ2-1 | TRBV10-2 | many | TRBD2 | CASSVPGLAGYNEQFF | TGCGCCAGCAGTGTTCCAGGACTAGCTGGCTACAATGAGCAGTTCTTC
TRBJ1-3 | TRBV4-1 | - | - | CASSHSGLITGNTIYF | TGCGCCAGCAGCCACTCAGGACTTATAACTGGAAACACCATATATTTT
TRBJ2-7 | TRBV20-1 | - | TRBD1 | CSAPNFQGAFYEQYF | TGCAGTGCCCCTAATTTCCAGGGGGCTTTCTACGAGCAGTACTTC
TRBJ2-7 | TRBV7-9 | - | TRBD2 | CASSLGTTIYEQYF | TGTGCCAGCAGCCTCGGGACTACCATCTACGAGCAGTACTTC
TRBJ2-3 | TRBV4-1 | few | TRBD1 | CASSQSVVTGGETDTQYF | TGCGCCAGCAGCCAATCCGTTGTGACAGGGGGTGAAACAGATACGCAGTATTTT
TRBJ2-5 | TRBV29-1 | - | - | CSVRGRDETQYF | TGCAGCGTTAGGGGCAGGGATGAGACCCAGTACTTC
TRBJ2-7 | TRBV5-1 | - | - | CASSLIPGQPYEQYF | TGCGCCAGCAGCTTGATTCCCGGACAGCCCTACGAGCAGTACTTC
TRBJ2-3 | TRBV5-1 | many | - | CASSLAPAGSTDTQYF | TGCGCCAGCAGCTTGGCCCCGGCAGGGAGCACAGATACGCAGTATTTT
TRBJ2-1 | TRBV6-2/TRBV6-3 | few | TRBD1 | CASSLRTGGYEQFF | TGTGCCAGCAGCCTTAGGACAGGGGGCTATGAGCAGTTCTTC
TRBJ2-2 | TRBV4-1 | few | - | CASSPRTEHTGELFF | TGCGCCAGCAGCCCCCGGACAGAGCACACCGGGGAGCTGTTTTTT
TRBJ1-1 | TRBV12-3/TRBV12-4 | - | - | CASSPGGTRNTEAFF | TGTGCCAGCAGTCCCGGTGGGACGAGGAACACTGAAGCTTTCTTT
TRBJ2-5 | TRBV30 | few | - | CAWSERETQYF | TGTGCCTGGAGCGAGAGGGAGACCCAGTACTTC
TRBJ1-1 | TRBV11-2 | - | TRBD1 | CASSSTGAAFF | TGTGCCAGCAGCTCCACAGGGGCTGCTTTCTTT
TRBJ2-5 | TRBV6-1 | few | TRBD2 | CASRRGGAETQYF | TGTGCCAGCAGGCGCGGGGGGGCAGAGACCCAGTACTTC
TRBJ2-5 | TRBV5-5 | few | TRBD1 | CASSLAGQGGQETQYF | TGTGCCAGCAGCTTGGCCGGACAGGGCGGTCAAGAGACCCAGTACTTC
TRBJ2-1 | TRBV12-3/TRBV12-4 | - | - | CASQQGRRSNEQFF | TGTGCCAGCCAGCAGGGTCGACGCTCCAATGAGCAGTTCTTC
TRBJ2-1 | TRBV12-3/TRBV12-4 | few | - | CATASLASRQFF | TGTGCCACCGCCAGTTTAGCGAGCCGGCAGTTCTTC
TRBJ2-5 | TRBV15 | - | - | CATSRDSGRVQETQYF | TGTGCCACCAGCAGAGATTCGGGGCGAGTCCAAGAGACCCAGTACTTC